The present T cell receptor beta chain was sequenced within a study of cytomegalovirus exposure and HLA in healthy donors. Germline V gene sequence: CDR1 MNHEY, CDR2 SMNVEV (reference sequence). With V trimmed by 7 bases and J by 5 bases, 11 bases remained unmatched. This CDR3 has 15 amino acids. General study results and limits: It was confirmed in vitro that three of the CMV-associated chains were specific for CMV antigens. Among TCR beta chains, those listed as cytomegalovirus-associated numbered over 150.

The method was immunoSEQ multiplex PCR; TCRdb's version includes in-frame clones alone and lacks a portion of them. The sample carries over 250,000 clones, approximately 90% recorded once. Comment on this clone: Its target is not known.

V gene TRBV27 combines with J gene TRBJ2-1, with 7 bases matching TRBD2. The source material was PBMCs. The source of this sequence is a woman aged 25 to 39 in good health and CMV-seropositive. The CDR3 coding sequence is TGTGCCAGCACCTTTCGACCCGGGACTAACAATGAGCAGTTCTTC. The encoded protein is CASTFRPGTNNEQFF.